The rows below give T cell receptor beta chains drawn from one sample of a study of cytomegalovirus exposure and HLA in healthy donors. The protocol was immunoSEQ multiplex PCR, while the TCRdb copy is restricted to in-frame clones and leaves out a portion. This table holds 160,000 or so clones, around 87% found once. The sample consisted of PBMCs. These receptors all stem from a woman between 25 and 40 years old in good health and CMV-seronegative. CDR3s include the opening cysteine and the closing phenylalanine or tryptophan. The order of the fields is CDR3 DNA, CDR3 protein, D gene, J gene, clone size, V gene. D genes are given only for firm matches. Size tells how often a clone was seen (once, few, many) or the class of an expanded clone, and some rows leave it out.

TGTGCCAGCAGTCGGTCTGGGCCAGGCAATCAGCCCCAGCATTTT,CASSRSGPGNQPQHF,NA,TRBJ1-5,once,TRBV2
TGCGCCAGCAGCCAAGGAGGAAGGCAGACCGAGCAGTACTTC,CASSQGGRQTEQYF,NA,TRBJ2-7,NA,TRBV4-1
TGTGCCAGTAGTACCGGACTGAACAATGAGCAGTTCTTC,CASSTGLNNEQFF,NA,TRBJ2-1,NA,TRBV19
TGCGCCAGCAATGACAGGGGCAGCAATCAGCCCCAGCATTTT,CASNDRGSNQPQHF,TRBD1,TRBJ1-5,NA,TRBV10-1
TGTGCCACCAGGAACTCACAGAGCACAGATACGCAGTATTTT,CATRNSQSTDTQYF,NA,TRBJ2-3,once,TRBV6-6
TGTGCCAGCAGTGAAAGAAGGGACAGGGCGGCCCAAGAGACCCAGTACTTC,CASSERRDRAAQETQYF,TRBD1,TRBJ2-5,NA,TRBV6-1
TGTGCCATCAGTGGTTCTAACAGAGACCCAAGGGGTGGCTACACCTTC,CAISGSNRDPRGGYTF,NA,TRBJ1-2,NA,TRBV10-3
TGTGCCAGCAGTGAAGGGGGCGGCTCGAACACCGGGGAGCTGTTTTTT,CASSEGGGSNTGELFF,NA,TRBJ2-2,NA,TRBV6-1
TGTGCCAGTAGCCAAAAACAGGGACCCAACTATGGCTACACCTTC,CASSQKQGPNYGYTF,NA,TRBJ1-2,NA,TRBV19
TGTGCCAGCAGCGTCGGGACAGGTCCAGGCCACGAGCAGTACTTC,CASSVGTGPGHEQYF,TRBD1,TRBJ2-7,NA,TRBV9
TGTGCCAGCAGCACCTGGGGAGGGGCCAGCACAGATACGCAGTATTTT,CASSTWGGASTDTQYF,TRBD2,TRBJ2-3,NA,TRBV7-8
TGTGCCAGCAGCGTAGACTCTAGCGGCGCACTCGAGCAGTACTTC,CASSVDSSGALEQYF,TRBD2,TRBJ2-7,NA,TRBV9
TGTGCCAGCACCTGGGGGCTTTACAATGAGCAGTTCTTC,CASTWGLYNEQFF,NA,TRBJ2-1,NA,TRBV6-5
TGCGCCAGCAGCCAAGTGCAGGGGGCCTACGAGCAGTACTTC,CASSQVQGAYEQYF,TRBD1,TRBJ2-7,NA,TRBV4-1
TGTGCCAGCAGACCACCGGGACAGACGAACACTGAAGCTTTCTTT,CASRPPGQTNTEAFF,TRBD1,TRBJ1-1,NA,TRBV5-4
TGTGCCAGTAGTAGCTGGACAGACCGCCGAGAGCAGTTCTTC,CASSSWTDRREQFF,NA,TRBJ2-1,NA,TRBV19
TGTGCCAGCAGCTTAGAAACAGTCTATGGCTACACCTTC,CASSLETVYGYTF,NA,TRBJ1-2,NA,TRBV7-9
TGTGCCAGCAGCTTGACTAGCGGGGGGGCCTATGAGCAGTTCTTC,CASSLTSGGAYEQFF,TRBD2,TRBJ2-1,NA,TRBV7-2
TGTGCCAGCAGTTACTCTTCCAGGGTTTATGAGCAGTTCTTC,CASSYSSRVYEQFF,NA,TRBJ2-1,NA,TRBV6-5
TGTGCCAGCAGCTTGTGGCAAGTCTTCTACGAGCAGTACTTC,CASSLWQVFYEQYF,NA,TRBJ2-7,NA,TRBV5-6
TGTGCCAGCAGTCTTGGCGGGGGTCTTTTCACCTTC,CASSLGGGLFTF,NA,TRBJ1-2,few,TRBV5-6
TGTGCCAGCAGTGAATCGTTAGGGGCGACATCTTATGGCTACACCTTC,CASSESLGATSYGYTF,NA,TRBJ1-2,NA,TRBV2
TGTGCCAGCAGCGCGATTAGCGGGGTGACGTACTACGAGCAGTACTTC,CASSAISGVTYYEQYF,TRBD2,TRBJ2-7,NA,TRBV7-9
TGTGCCAGCCAAGGGGGCCGGGGAGAGACCCAGTACTTC,CASQGGRGETQYF,TRBD1,TRBJ2-5,NA,TRBV7-9
TGTGCCAGCAGGTCCGGCCGGGGGGTTAACTATGGCTACACCTTC,CASRSGRGVNYGYTF,NA,TRBJ1-2,NA,TRBV6-5
TGTGCCAGTAGTGCAGGGGTCTTCTCCGAGCAGTACTTC,CASSAGVFSEQYF,NA,TRBJ2-7,NA,TRBV19
TGTGCCAGCAGCTTGTGGTCAGGGGTGGATACGCAGTATTTT,CASSLWSGVDTQYF,NA,TRBJ2-3,NA,TRBV5-5